The source of this T cell receptor (beta chain) is a study of T cell responses to AZD1222 COVID-19 vaccine. Study observations and caveats: CD4 TCRs associated with vaccination spanned spike, dominating at 160-218 and 743-854.

Generated by immunoSEQ multiplex PCR, the TCRdb table keeps only in-frame clones and is missing some. The sample holds some 170,000 clones; more than 85% are singletons and the top ten take 1.5% to 2%. The CDR3 runs 14 residues. Per the germline V gene, CDR1 is MGHRA and CDR2 is YSYEKL. The germline V and J ends were trimmed by 5 bases and 0 bases, with 10 bases remaining between them. With respect to this clone: The target antigen is unknown.

The chain uses TRBV4-1 and TRBJ2-5; D is ambiguous. This specimen was peripheral blood, taken 28 days after the second AZD1222 dose. This TCR was sampled from an adult who received the AZD1222 COVID-19 vaccine. CDR3 DNA sequence: TGCGCCAGCAGCGTCCAGTGGTACCAAGAGACCCAGTACTTC. This gives the protein CASSVQWYQETQYF.